A single sample is the source of the 14 T cell receptor beta chains below, sequenced in a study of CD8 T cells in ankylosing spondylitis. One entry per CDR3 protein results from TCRdb running MiXCR on the 5' RACE reads. The data show approximately 16,000 distinct CDR3 sequences, roughly 8.2% seen once. The sequenced sample was blood. Receptors were obtained from a male donor with ankylosing spondylitis or in good health (not recorded which).

This clonotype appeared many times. The chain employs TRBV20-1 and TRBJ2-3, with D unclear. This CDR3 contains 13 residues. V gave up 4 bases and J gave up 3 bases, with 11 bases separating them. CDR1 is DFQATT, CDR2 SNEGSKA, per germline (reference sequence). The CDR3 coding sequence is TGCAGTGCTAATCTAGGCGTAACAGATACGCAGTATTTT. Translating gives CSANLGVTDTQYF.

This chain joins TRBV23-1 and TRBJ2-4, with TRBD1 matching over 8 bases. TRBV23-1 is filed as an ORF, its function uncertain. The CDR3 loop spans 17 amino acids. The ends lost 1 base at V and 7 bases at J; junction bases unmatched: 12. CDR3 nucleotides: TGCGCCAGCAGTCAATACCCCTGCGACGACAGGGGTAACATTCAGTACTTC. It yields the protein CASSQYPCDDRGNIQYF.

This clonotype appeared a few times. The J gene is TRBJ1-1, the V gene TRBV20-1; possibly TRBD1 for D (5 bases). CDR3 length equals 14 residues. CDR1 is DFQATT and CDR2 is SNEGSKA in the germline V gene (reference sequence). V was pared by 1 base and J by 0 bases, with 9 bases between. CDR3 residues: CSARGDGMNTEAFF. The CDR3 DNA follows: TGCAGTGCTAGAGGGGACGGGATGAACACTGAAGCTTTCTTT.

The sample holds many counts of this clonotype. The chain links TRBV12-3 or TRBV12-4 to TRBJ2-5, with a tentative D call TRBD2 (6 bases). V was cut by 9 bases and J by 7 bases, with 15 bases left in between. CDR3 length: 12 amino acids. CDR3 in DNA: TGTGCCAGTGCGACTAGTGCGGCGACCCAGTACTTC. Its translation: CASATSAATQYF.

The gene calls are TRBV14 and TRBJ1-2, with no clear D. The CDR3 has 13 residues. Germline CDR1 SGHDN, CDR2 FVKESK. Trimming pared 0 bases from V and 5 bases from J, leaving 7 bases between. CDR3 in amino acids: CASSQDGVYGYTF. CDR3 DNA sequence: TGTGCCAGCAGCCAAGATGGTGTTTATGGCTACACCTTC.

This clonotype was seen a handful of times. The V call is TRBV20-1, the J call TRBJ1-1, with D possibly being TRBD1 (5 bases). Germline V gene sequence: CDR1 DFQATT, CDR2 SNEGSKA (reference sequence). Deletions cut 6 bases from V and 3 bases from J, with 14 bases between. CDR3 length equals 13 residues. CDR3 DNA sequence: TGCAGTGCCCCGGGGGAGAGGGACACTGAAGCTTTCTTT. This sequence encodes CSAPGERDTEAFF.

The table lists this clonotype with many counts. V usage is TRBV29-1 and J usage is TRBJ2-3; D not resolved. Deletions cut 4 bases from V and 1 base from J, with 12 bases between. The length of the CDR3 is 14 residues. CDR1 is SQVTM, CDR2 ANQGSEA, per germline. The CDR3 nucleotides are TGCAGCGTTGCCAAACTTGGAGGCACAGATACGCAGTATTTT. Protein product: CSVAKLGGTDTQYF.

This clonotype was recorded many times. The chain is built from TRBV20-1 and TRBJ2-5, with D unresolved. The CDR3 is made up of 14 amino acids. Germline CDR1 DFQATT, CDR2 SNEGSKA (reference sequence). V lost 4 bases and J lost 4, with 16 bases in between. In nucleotides, the CDR3 is TGCAGTGCTAACCCCCCGGGCAGAGCAGAGACCCAGTACTTC. This sequence encodes CSANPPGRAETQYF.

This clonotype was seen ten or more times. The chain couples TRBV12-3 or TRBV12-4 to TRBJ2-3; no clear D. The CDR3 sequence is 15 residues long. Trimming stripped 4 bases from V and 0 bases from J, with 11 bases between. CDR3 sequence: CASSSRPRSTDTQYF. DNA of the CDR3: TGTGCCAGCAGTTCTCGACCCCGGAGCACAGATACGCAGTATTTT.

At least ten counts were recorded for this clonotype. V and J are TRBV28 and TRBJ2-1; 10 bases match TRBD2. Trimming cost V 6 bases and J 4 bases; bases outside gene matches: 6. Germline-derived CDR1 and CDR2 are MDHEN and SYDVKM. This CDR3 spans 15 amino acids. The CDR3 sequence is CASSLAGARYNEQFF. The CDR3 nucleotides read TGTGCCAGCAGCCTAGCGGGAGCCAGGTACAATGAGCAGTTCTTC.

This clonotype was recorded at least ten times. The chain links TRBV20-1 to TRBJ2-5, with D possibly TRBD1 on 5 matching bases. The CDR3 has 14 amino acids. V gave up 2 bases and J gave up 0 bases, with 10 bases separating them. In germline, CDR1 is DFQATT, CDR2 SNEGSKA (reference sequence). CDR3 amino acids: CSARFDSHQETQYF. The CDR3 region has the DNA TGCAGTGCTAGATTTGACAGCCACCAAGAGACCCAGTACTTC.

In this sample, this clonotype turned up a few times. The chain is built from TRBV20-1 and TRBJ2-3; possibly TRBD1 for D (6 bases). The CDR3 contains 14 residues. In germline, CDR1 is DFQATT, CDR2 SNEGSKA (reference sequence). Trimming shortened V by 3 bases and J by 4 bases, and 14 bases separated the two germline ends. DNA of the CDR3: TGCAGTGCTAGCCCTAGGGGGTGGGCAGATACGCAGTATTTT. Translated, it gives CSASPRGWADTQYF.

A few counts support this clonotype. This rearrangement joins TRBV21-1 to TRBJ1-1; the table's D call of TRBD1 was not tested on the DNA. TRBV21-1 counts as a pseudogene. There are 15 residues in the CDR3. CDR3 sequence reads: CASTNLGHQNTEAFF. The DNA for the CDR3 is TGTGCCAGCACCAACCTGGGGCACCAGAACACTGAAGCTTTCTTT.

This clonotype was recorded a few times. The genes are TRBV28 and TRBJ1-4; D gene uncertain. V lost 1 base and J lost 8, with 2 bases in between. Germline V gives CDR1 MDHEN, CDR2 SYDVKM. The CDR3 totals 11 residues. The DNA of the CDR3 is TGTGCCAGCAGTTTATCGGAAAAACTGTTTTTT. Protein: CASSLSEKLFF.